The 30 T cell receptor beta chains in this list originate from one sample, sequenced in a study of shared clonotypes between healthy human individuals. Sequencing was performed with immunoSEQ multiplex PCR; in TCRdb, only in-frame clones are kept and a portion is missing. This table has roughly 2.4 million clones, approximately 94% appearing once. Material: naive CD4+ T cells sorted from blood. Documented subset: CD45RA+ positively selected. These receptor sequences come from a man aged 18 to 30 in good health.

This chain joins TRBV6-4 and TRBJ2-1; either TRBD1 or TRBD2 may supply D (5 bases each). CDR3 size: 15 residues. Looked up from germline, CDR1 is MRHNA and CDR2 is SNTAGT. The ends were cut back, 3 bases at V and 6 bases at J, with 15 bases in the middle. The CDR3 reads CASSDLGAGFNEQFF. CDR3 coding DNA: TGTGCCAGCAGTGATCTAGGGGCGGGTTTCAATGAGCAGTTCTTC.

The gene calls are TRBV7-8 and TRBJ2-1; the D gene is possibly TRBD2 (6 bases). There are 14 residues in the CDR3. The V end lost 1 base, the J end lost 7 bases, and 11 bases lay between the germline ends. The germline V gene has CDR1 SGHVS and CDR2 FQNEAQ. CDR3 sequence reads: CASSLGGATNEQFF. The CDR3, as DNA: TGTGCCAGCAGCTTAGGCGGGGCTACGAATGAGCAGTTCTTC.

CDR3 nucleotide sequence: TGTGCCAGCAGCGCAGGGACAGGGAAAACCTACGAGCAGTACTTC. This gives the protein CASSAGTGKTYEQYF. The V and J genes are TRBV9 and TRBJ2-7; 9 positions agree with TRBD1. Germline CDR1 reads SGDLS; CDR2 reads YYNGEE. There are 15 residues in the CDR3. Trimming took 3 bases from V and 2 from J; bases not matched to a gene: 6.

CDR3 sequence (DNA): TGCGCCAGCAGCCAAGAACCACAGGGGACAGGCACAGATACGCAGTATTTT. It encodes CASSQEPQGTGTDTQYF. The chain employs TRBV4-3 and TRBJ2-3; TRBD1 agrees at 7 bases. Germline CDR1 and CDR2: LGHNA and YSLEER. CDR3 length: 17 amino acids. The V gene end was trimmed by 0 bases and the J gene end by 1 base; junction bases not matched to a gene: 7.

Only a few counts were recorded for this clone. V usage is TRBV7-9 and J usage is TRBJ2-1, with 9 bases lining up with TRBD1. The germline CDR1 and CDR2 sequences are SEHNR and FQNEAQ (reference sequence). Trimming at V came to 5 bases and at J to 6 bases, leaving 14 bases not matched to a gene. This CDR3 region has 17 residues. CDR3 in amino acids: CASSLNPPGQGGNEQFF. CDR3 DNA sequence: TGTGCCAGCAGCCTAAATCCACCGGGACAGGGAGGCAATGAGCAGTTCTTC.

This chain joins TRBV11-2 and TRBJ2-5; 7 nucleotides line up with TRBD1. The CDR3 spans 18 residues. Germline V gene sequence: CDR1 SGHAT, CDR2 FQNNGV. V shed 0 bases and J 1 base; nucleotides not matched to a gene: 11. The CDR3 sequence: CASSLEGGKPLPQETQYF. Written as DNA, the CDR3 is TGTGCCAGCAGCTTAGAAGGGGGCAAACCCCTACCCCAAGAGACCCAGTACTTC.

J is TRBJ2-1 and V is TRBV20-1; no firm D call. Germline CDR1 and CDR2: DFQATT and SNEGSKA (reference sequence). V was shortened by 2 bases and J by 10 bases, with 9 bases between the two germline ends. The CDR3 runs to 11 residues. CDR3 sequence (DNA): TGCAGTGCTAGACCCCAGCAGGAGCAGTTCTTC. Protein sequence: CSARPQQEQFF.

This clone has a single count. The J gene is TRBJ1-2, the V gene TRBV28; 7 bases fit TRBD1. V trimming: 5 bases; J trimming: 2 bases; junction bases outside the gene matches: 11. Germline V gives CDR1 MDHEN, CDR2 SYDVKM. This CDR3 spans 16 amino acids. CDR3 amino acids: CASSGQTGKSNYGYTF. DNA for the CDR3: TGTGCCAGCAGTGGCCAGACAGGGAAGTCGAACTATGGCTACACCTTC.

This chain links TRBV19 with TRBJ1-1; TRBD1 might be the D (5 bases). V lost 5 bases to trimming and J lost 1 base, with 20 bases between them. The germline gives CDR1 LNHDA, CDR2 SQIVND (reference sequence). The CDR3 has 17 residues. This chain's CDR3 is CASSPILGAAKNTEAFF. In DNA form, the CDR3 reads TGTGCCAGTAGTCCTATTTTAGGGGCGGCAAAGAACACTGAAGCTTTCTTT.

CDR3 sequence: CASRPGRKETQYF. In DNA form, the CDR3 reads TGTGCCAGCAGACCCGGACGGAAAGAGACCCAGTACTTC. The chain couples TRBV28 to TRBJ2-5; D is unresolved. CDR3 length: 13 amino acids. The V end lost 6 bases, the J end lost 3 bases, and 11 bases lay between the germline ends. The germline V gene has CDR1 MDHEN and CDR2 SYDVKM.

The chain uses TRBV7-2 and TRBJ2-3; D remains unclear. V dropped 0 bases and J dropped 5 bases, with 12 bases sitting between them. Germline-derived CDR1 and CDR2 are SGHTA and FQGNSA. The CDR3 sequence is 15 residues long. The CDR3 DNA sequence: TGTGCCAGCAGCTTAGCTTACCCACGCAGAGATACGCAGTATTTT. Its protein is CASSLAYPRRDTQYF. Supplemented by reference TRBV7-2 and TRBJ2-3, the full variable domain reads GAGVSQSPSNKVTEKGKDVELRCDPISGHTALYWYRQSLGQGLEFLIYFQGNSAPDKSGLPSDRFSAERTGGSVSTLTIQRTQQEDSAVYLCASSLAYPRRDTQYFGPGTRLTVL.

With regard to this clone: This same CDR3 is encoded by further DNA sequences in the sample. The chain links TRBV18 to TRBJ2-5, with TRBD2 as a possible D gene (6 bases). CDR3 size: 13 residues. The germline V gene encodes CDR1 KGHSH and CDR2 LQKENI. V lost 1 base and J lost 3, with 6 bases in between. The CDR3 loop reads CASSPQREETQYF. In DNA, the CDR3 is TGTGCCAGCTCACCACAGCGGGAAGAGACCCAGTACTTC.

V usage is TRBV6-1 and J usage is TRBJ1-5; D unresolved. The germline gives CDR1 MNHNS, CDR2 SASEGT. V was shortened by 6 bases and J by 0 bases, with 9 bases between the two germline ends. The CDR3 consists of 14 residues. The CDR3 is CASRNRYSNQPQHF. The CDR3 coding sequence is TGTGCCAGCAGGAACCGGTATAGCAATCAGCCCCAGCATTTT.

The chain joins TRBV5-1 to TRBJ2-7; the match to TRBD1 covers 7 bases. Germline-derived CDR1 and CDR2 are SGHRS and YFSETQ. The CDR3 runs to 14 residues. Trimming removed 4 bases from V and 3 bases from J; junction bases left unmatched: 7. CDR3 nucleotides: TGCGCCAGCAGCGCACCGGGACAGTACTACGAGCAGTACTTC. This translates into CASSAPGQYYEQYF.

V is TRBV18 and J is TRBJ2-5; 7 positions match TRBD1. This CDR3 has 15 amino acids. In germline, CDR1 is KGHSH, CDR2 LQKENI. V dropped 0 bases and J dropped 5; count of bases not matched to a gene: 6. In DNA, the CDR3 is TGTGCCAGCTCACCACCGGGACAGCCTCTGGAGACCCAGTACTTC. The encoded protein is CASSPPGQPLETQYF.

The chain couples TRBV4-3 to TRBJ2-4; D is perhaps TRBD2 (6 bases). The CDR3 totals 14 residues. V dropped 8 bases and J dropped 1 base, with 12 bases sitting between them. Germline V lookup: CDR1 LGHNA, CDR2 YSLEER. Here the CDR3 DNA reads TGCGCCAGCCCAACGGAGGGGGCCAAAAACATTCAGTACTTC. Translation: CASPTEGAKNIQYF.

The J gene is TRBJ2-1, the V gene TRBV28; D may be TRBD1 (6 bases). Per germline, CDR1 MDHEN and CDR2 SYDVKM. Trimming left V 5 bases short and J 4 bases short, with 12 bases between. The CDR3 consists of 14 residues. DNA of the CDR3: TGTGCCAGCAGTCACGACAGGAGATACAATGAGCAGTTCTTC. Amino acid sequence: CASSHDRRYNEQFF.

This clone showed up just a few times. This sample includes further DNA sequences coding for the same CDR3. V is TRBV30 and J is TRBJ1-1; D is unresolved. The germline V gene has CDR1 GTSNPN and CDR2 SVGIG (reference sequence). V lost 0 bases and J lost 5, with 10 bases in between. The CDR3 runs to 13 residues. The CDR3 DNA is TGTGCCTGGAGTGTACGGAGAGAAACTGAAGCTTTCTTT. Encoded protein: CAWSVRRETEAFF.

A word on this clone: The sample contains more than one DNA sequence encoding this CDR3. CDR3 DNA sequence: TGTGCCAGCAGTTTACTGGGGGATGGCTACACCTTC. Translated: CASSLLGDGYTF. The genes are TRBV28 and TRBJ1-2; D possibly corresponds to TRBD1 (5 bases). CDR3 size: 12 residues. The V and J ends lost 2 bases and 6 bases respectively, with 7 bases between them. The V gene's germline CDR1 is MDHEN and CDR2 SYDVKM.

The J gene is TRBJ1-2, the V gene TRBV7-8; TRBD1 agrees at 7 bases. This CDR3 comprises 15 residues. Germline V gene data show CDR1 as SGHVS and CDR2 as FQNEAQ. The V gene end was trimmed by 3 bases and the J gene end by 4 bases; junction bases not matched to a gene: 8. The CDR3 is CASSFSGGGRYGYTF. The CDR3 coding sequence is TGTGCCAGCAGCTTCTCAGGGGGAGGCCGCTATGGCTACACCTTC.

This rearrangement joins TRBV5-6 to TRBJ1-2; 10 bases are a match to TRBD1. The CDR3 length is 14 residues. Germline V gene data show CDR1 as SGHDT and CDR2 as YYEEEE. V lost 0 bases to trimming and J lost 4 bases; unmatched junction nucleotides: 0. The CDR3 DNA reads as TGTGCCAGCAGCTTGGGGGACAGGGGCTATGGCTACACCTTC. Translating gives CASSLGDRGYGYTF.

The chain uses TRBV27 and TRBJ2-7; possible D gene TRBD2, 7 bases. This CDR3 comprises 14 residues. Germline V gene sequence: CDR1 MNHEY, CDR2 SMNVEV (reference sequence). V was clipped by 3 bases and J by 4 bases, with 13 bases between them. CDR3 DNA: TGTGCCAGCAGTTTGGCGGGGGCCGTTTACGAGCAGTACTTC. Amino acid sequence: CASSLAGAVYEQYF.

The chain links TRBV19 to TRBJ1-2; D remains unclear. V was cut by 7 bases and J by 5 bases, with 8 bases left in between. Germline lookup yields CDR1 LNHDA and CDR2 SQIVND (reference sequence). This CDR3 region has 11 residues. CDR3 bases: TGTGCCAGTAAGGAGGATTATGGCTACACCTTC. Its translation: CASKEDYGYTF. Variable domain in full (rest from reference TRBV19 and TRBJ1-2): DGGITQSPKYLFRKEGQNVTLSCEQNLNHDAMYWYRQDPGQGLRLIYYSQIVNDFQKGDIAEGYSVSREKKESFPLTVTSAQKNPTAFYLCASKEDYGYTFGSGTRLTVV.

The V and J genes are TRBV15 and TRBJ2-7, with D perhaps TRBD1 or TRBD2 (5 bases each). CDR3 length: 15 residues. V gave up 1 base and J gave up 4 bases, with 14 bases separating them. Germline lookup yields CDR1 LNHNV and CDR2 YYDKDF (reference sequence). For the CDR3, the DNA is TGTGCCACCAGCAGAGGAGGGGCTGACGGGTACGAGCAGTACTTC. This translates into CATSRGGADGYEQYF.

The chain is built from TRBV11-2 and TRBJ2-7; TRBD1 matches 7 bases. Germline V CDR1 and CDR2: SGHAT, FQNNGV. The CDR3 length is 14 residues. J lost 0 bases, V lost 4 bases, and 3 bases had no gene match. In DNA, the CDR3 is TGTGCCAGCAGCTCCCGGGACAGCTCCTACGAGCAGTACTTC. As protein: CASSSRDSSYEQYF.

The chain is built from TRBV6-4 and TRBJ1-1, with no clear D. The V gene's germline CDR1 is MRHNA and CDR2 SNTAGT. Trimming removed 2 bases at V and 9 bases at J, with 10 bases between. The CDR3 length is 12 residues. In DNA form, the CDR3 reads TGTGCCAGCAGTGACAGGGCGGGAAAAGCTTTCTTT. Protein: CASSDRAGKAFF.

The rearrangement joins TRBV2 to TRBJ2-2; D not resolved. V was shortened by 0 bases and J by 7 bases, with 9 bases between the two germline ends. Germline V gene lookup returns CDR1 SNHLY and CDR2 FYNNEI. The CDR3 sequence is 14 residues long. The DNA of the CDR3 is TGTGCCAGCAGTGAAGCTGTAAATTTCGGGGAGCTGTTTTTT. As protein: CASSEAVNFGELFF.

This clone was recorded only once. The rearrangement links TRBV28 to TRBJ2-5; 8 nucleotides agree with TRBD1. V lost 4 bases to trimming and J lost 4 bases; unmatched junction nucleotides: 8. Germline values: CDR1 MDHEN, CDR2 SYDVKM. CDR3 length: 15 residues. CDR3 sequence: CASSSSGGVRETQYF. CDR3 coding DNA: TGTGCCAGCAGTTCTTCAGGGGGCGTTCGAGAGACCCAGTACTTC.

The chain joins TRBV6-1 to TRBJ2-5; 9 bases match TRBD2. V dropped 3 bases and J dropped 5; count of bases not matched to a gene: 10. The length of the CDR3 is 16 residues. Germline V gives CDR1 MNHNS, CDR2 SASEGT. DNA for the CDR3: TGTGCCAGCAGTGACTGGTTGCGGGAGGGCCTGGAGACCCAGTACTTC. This codes for CASSDWLREGLETQYF.

The gene calls are TRBV7-2 and TRBJ1-3, with D tentatively TRBD1 (5 bases). Germline loops: CDR1 SGHTA, CDR2 FQGNSA. Trimming removed 0 bases at V and 0 bases at J, with 9 bases between. This CDR3 has 16 residues. The CDR3 nucleotides read TGTGCCAGCAGCTTAGCGAGACAGAGCTCTGGAAACACCATATATTTT. Translated, it gives CASSLARQSSGNTIYF. Filled out from reference TRBV7-2 and TRBJ1-3, the complete variable domain reads GAGVSQSPSNKVTEKGKDVELRCDPISGHTALYWYRQSLGQGLEFLIYFQGNSAPDKSGLPSDRFSAERTGGSVSTLTIQRTQQEDSAVYLCASSLARQSSGNTIYFGEGSWLTVV.